This T cell receptor beta chain was sequenced in a study of cytomegalovirus exposure and HLA in healthy donors. The study's findings and limits: Whilst most TCR sequences proved rare, a subset of public TCRs occurred across many donors.

About this clone: No antigen is known for it.

The CDR3 length is 12 residues. The J segment lost 13 bases and the V segment lost 0 bases, leaving 4 bases of the junction unmatched. CDR1 is GTSNPN and CDR2 is SVGIG in the germline V gene (reference sequence). Method: immunoSEQ multiplex PCR; TCRdb's copy keeps in-frame clones and lacks some. The sample has about 140,000 clones, about 89% seen once. The chain has TRBV30 and TRBJ2-1; 9 bases are shared with TRBD2. The sequence came from a man between 18 and 35 years old in good health and CMV-seronegative. Source material: PBMCs. Here the CDR3 reads CAWSVTSGKQFF. In nucleotides, the CDR3 is TGTGCCTGGAGTGTGACTAGCGGAAAACAGTTCTTC.